Listed here are 13 T cell receptor beta chains from one sample, sequenced in a study of T-cell memory formation after mild COVID-19. TCRdb reanalysed the 5' RACE reads using MiXCR and keeps one entry per CDR3 protein. The sample contains 130,000 to 150,000 distinct CDR3 sequences, 6% to 6.5% of which appear only once. Sequenced input: PBMCs or a T cell subset sorted from them (not recorded which). The receptors derive from an adult woman who had mild COVID-19 (a few samples of this study predate the infection). Cell type and time point are not known.

This clonotype was observed at least ten times. DNA of the CDR3: TGTGCCAGCAGTTCCGACCGGGCTAGCAAGTACGAGCAGTACTTC. The encoded protein is CASSSDRASKYEQYF. V and J are TRBV27 and TRBJ2-7; a possible D gene is TRBD2 (5 bases). Germline V gene lookup returns CDR1 MNHEY and CDR2 SMNVEV (reference sequence). Trimming shortened V by 4 bases and J by 4 bases, and 17 bases separated the two germline ends. This CDR3 is built from 15 residues.

This chain links TRBV7-9 with TRBJ2-6; tentative D call: TRBD2 (6 bases). Trimming removed 4 bases at V and 3 bases at J, with 16 bases between. Germline V lookup: CDR1 SEHNR, CDR2 FQNEAQ (reference sequence). This CDR3 is 17 amino acids long. The CDR3 region is CASSSTTTSVGANVLTF. Written as DNA, the CDR3 is TGTGCCAGCAGCTCGACTACGACTAGTGTTGGGGCCAACGTCCTGACTTTC.

The genes are TRBV29-1 and TRBJ1-4, with D tentatively TRBD1 (6 bases). The V and J ends lost 6 bases and 5 bases respectively, with 10 bases between them. CDR3 length equals 12 residues. CDR1 and CDR2 (germline): SQVTM, ANQGSEA. CDR3 region: CSVGQNNEKLFF. For the CDR3, the DNA is TGCAGCGTAGGACAGAACAATGAAAAACTGTTTTTT.

This clonotype was detected only a few times. This rearrangement joins TRBV20-1 to TRBJ2-5; a possible D gene is TRBD1 (6 bases). The CDR3 extends over 20 amino acids. Looked up from germline, CDR1 is DFQATT and CDR2 is SNEGSKA (reference sequence). V dropped 4 bases and J dropped 0 bases, with 30 bases sitting between them. The CDR3 is CSAIPLRDTRQRWYQETQYF. In nucleotides, the CDR3 is TGCAGTGCTATTCCCCTCCGGGACACAAGACAGAGGTGGTACCAAGAGACCCAGTACTTC.

Only a few counts were recorded for this clonotype. This rearrangement joins TRBV19 to TRBJ2-3; TRBD2 agrees at 11 bases. The CDR3 sequence is 16 residues long. Trimming at V came to 6 bases and at J to 2 bases, leaving 7 bases not matched to a gene. Per germline, CDR1 LNHDA and CDR2 SQIVND (reference sequence). Here the CDR3 reads CASRSRTSGPTDTQYF. CDR3 DNA: TGTGCCAGTAGAAGTCGGACTAGCGGGCCCACAGATACGCAGTATTTT.

V gene TRBV4-1 combines with J gene TRBJ2-1, with 7 positions matching TRBD2. The V segment lost 2 bases and the J segment 2 bases; nucleotides outside the gene matches: 3. From germline, CDR1 is MGHRA and CDR2 YSYEKL. The length of the CDR3 is 15 residues. Here the CDR3 reads CASSQSGRAYNEQFF. The DNA for the CDR3 is TGCGCCAGCAGCCAATCAGGGAGGGCCTACAATGAGCAGTTCTTC.

At least ten counts were recorded for this clonotype. V gene TRBV7-7 combines with J gene TRBJ2-2, with D possibly TRBD1 on 6 matching bases. Looked up from germline, CDR1 is SSHAT and CDR2 is FNYEAQ (reference sequence). V dropped 10 bases and J dropped 1 base, with 13 bases sitting between them. The CDR3 has 14 amino acids. The CDR3 DNA reads as TGTGCCATCGTCCCACAGGGGAACACCGGGGAGCTGTTTTTT. Encoded protein: CAIVPQGNTGELFF.

This clonotype was seen ten or more times. J is TRBJ2-7 and V is TRBV18; D is undetermined. The germline gives CDR1 KGHSH, CDR2 LQKENI. There are 13 residues in the CDR3. V shed 4 bases and J shed 5 bases, with 12 bases lying between them. The CDR3 DNA reads TGTGCCAGCTCACGGGGAAGATGGGACGAGCAGTACTTC. Its translation is CASSRGRWDEQYF. The full variable domain, with the rest looked up from reference TRBV18 and TRBJ2-7, is NAGVMQNPRHLVRRRGQEARLRCSPMKGHSHVYWYRQLPEEGLKFMVYLQKENIIDESGMPKERFSAEFPKEGPSILRIQQVVRGDSAAYFCASSRGRWDEQYFGPGTRLTVT.

The rearrangement links TRBV12-3 or TRBV12-4 to TRBJ2-3; 8 nucleotides agree with TRBD2. J lost 1 base, V lost 6 bases, and 6 bases had no gene match. This CDR3 spans 15 amino acids. The DNA for the CDR3 is TGTGCCAGCAGGCTCGGCGGGGGGCGCACAGATACGCAGTATTTT. Translating it yields CASRLGGGRTDTQYF.

The chain recombines TRBV19 with TRBJ1-2, with 10 bases matching TRBD1. Trimming at V came to 5 bases and at J to 3 bases, leaving 6 bases not matched to a gene. Germline CDR1 is LNHDA and CDR2 is SQIVND (reference sequence). The CDR3 is made up of 15 amino acids. CDR3 amino acids: CASSAGGQGHYGYTF. The CDR3 coding sequence is TGTGCCAGTAGTGCGGGGGGACAGGGGCACTATGGCTACACCTTC.

This clonotype was observed a handful of times. V is TRBV2 and J is TRBJ2-3; 7 nucleotides agree with TRBD2. This CDR3 contains 16 residues. In germline, CDR1 is SNHLY, CDR2 FYNNEI. V shed 1 base and J 1 base; nucleotides not matched to a gene: 5. Here the CDR3 reads CASSEGTSRRTDTQYF. CDR3 DNA sequence: TGTGCCAGCAGTGAAGGGACTAGTAGGCGCACAGATACGCAGTATTTT.

This clonotype was counted a few times. The J gene is TRBJ1-4, the V gene TRBV25-1, with D unclear. CDR1 is MGHDK, CDR2 SYGVNS, per germline. V dropped 5 bases and J dropped 5 bases, with 15 bases sitting between them. The CDR3 is 15 residues long. Written as DNA, the CDR3 is TGTGCCAGCAGTATGGACCCACCTCAAAATGAAAAACTGTTTTTT. Its protein product is CASSMDPPQNEKLFF.

This chain joins TRBV5-1 and TRBJ2-1; the D gene is possibly TRBD1 (6 bases). The germline V gene encodes CDR1 SGHRS and CDR2 YFSETQ. The CDR3 is 13 residues long. V was cut by 5 bases and J by 4 bases, with 10 bases left in between. CDR3 in DNA: TGCGCCAGCAGTGGGGGCGGTTACAATGAGCAGTTCTTC. This sequence encodes CASSGGGYNEQFF.